The next 25 T cell receptor beta chains were all read from a single sample in a study of Graves' ophthalmopathy and Graves' hyperthyroidism. TCR beta CDR3 amplification used RNA transcripts. An initial RT-PCR round employing HTBI primers preceded a second-round multiplex PCR. One entry per CDR3 protein results from TCRdb running MiXCR on the multiplex PCR reads. Of about 700,000 distinct CDR3 sequences in the sample, approximately 40% were seen once. The sequenced material came from peripheral blood. The source of these receptors is an adult man with Graves' ophthalmopathy.

The chain combines TRBV7-2 with TRBJ2-5; TRBD1 aligns across 9 bases. V was pared by 2 bases and J by 6 bases, with 10 bases of the junction left unmatched. Per the germline V gene, CDR1 is SGHTA and CDR2 is FQGNSA. The length of the CDR3 is 16 residues. CDR3 in amino acids: CASSLITGTGIKTQYF. The DNA for the CDR3 is TGTGCCAGCAGCTTAATCACCGGGACAGGGATAAAGACCCAGTACTTC.

This clonotype has more than one count but fewer than ten. V usage is TRBV7-9 and J usage is TRBJ2-7; 7 bases map to TRBD1. J was trimmed by 0 bases and V by 4 bases; bases with no gene match: 9. Germline-derived CDR1 and CDR2 are SEHNR and FQNEAQ (reference sequence). This CDR3 has 16 residues. CDR3 nucleotides: TGTGCCAGCAGCTCCCTTTGGGACAGAAGCTCCTACGAGCAGTACTTC. Residues: CASSSLWDRSSYEQYF.

This clonotype showed up just a few times. This rearrangement joins TRBV4-1 to TRBJ1-1, with D hard to call. The CDR3 is made up of 12 amino acids. Germline values: CDR1 MGHRA, CDR2 YSYEKL. V dropped 2 bases and J dropped 8 bases, with 9 bases sitting between them. CDR3 residues: CASSQNTGEAFF. In DNA form, the CDR3 reads TGCGCCAGCAGCCAAAATACCGGAGAAGCTTTCTTT.

V and J are TRBV4-2 and TRBJ1-4; weak D call: TRBD1 (5 bases). CDR1 is LGHNA, CDR2 YNFKEQ, per germline. Trimming stripped 1 base from V and 5 bases from J, with 14 bases between. The CDR3 spans 16 residues. CDR3 in DNA: TGTGCCAGCAGCCAAGCCAAGGCAGGGAACAATGAAAAACTGTTTTTT. It is translated as CASSQAKAGNNEKLFF.

In this sample, this clonotype turned up once. This chain connects TRBV11-1 to TRBJ2-7; weak D call: TRBD1 (6 bases). Germline V gene sequence: CDR1 SGHAT, CDR2 FQDESV (reference sequence). Trimming took off 5 bases at V and 0 bases at J, with 20 bases between the two ends. The CDR3 covers 17 residues. CDR3 nucleotides: TGTGCCAGCAGCCCTCCCTCCTCAGGGGCCCCCTCCTACGAGCAGTACTTC. Amino acids: CASSPPSSGAPSYEQYF.

The rearrangement links TRBV19 to TRBJ2-5; perhaps TRBD2 as D (5 bases). V shed 1 base and J shed 5 bases, with 11 bases lying between them. The CDR3 runs 14 residues. The germline gives CDR1 LNHDA, CDR2 SQIVND (reference sequence). The CDR3 nucleotides are TGTGCCAGTAGTATAGGTTCTAGAGGGGAGACCCAGTACTTC. Amino acid sequence: CASSIGSRGETQYF.

This clonotype has only one observation. The chain recombines TRBV6-1 with TRBJ2-7; 8 bases align to TRBD2. J gave up 0 bases and V 6 bases, and 7 bases lay outside the gene matches. This CDR3 contains 15 residues. The germline V gene encodes CDR1 MNHNS and CDR2 SASEGT. For the CDR3, the DNA is TGTGCCAGCAGGAGCGAGCGGGGGAACTCCTACGAGCAGTACTTC. Translation: CASRSERGNSYEQYF.

The V and J genes are TRBV7-8 and TRBJ1-1, with D hard to call. Germline V CDR1 and CDR2: SGHVS, FQNEAQ. The CDR3 sequence is 14 residues long. Trimming shortened V by 5 bases and J by 1 base, and 11 bases separated the two germline ends. The CDR3 region has the DNA TGTGCCAGCAGCCAAGCCGGCTGGAACACTGAAGCTTTCTTT. It yields the protein CASSQAGWNTEAFF.

There are many counts of this clonotype. The V gene is TRBV2, the J gene TRBJ1-1; 7 nucleotides agree with TRBD1. Germline values: CDR1 SNHLY, CDR2 FYNNEI. With V trimmed by 2 bases and J by 7 bases, 4 bases remained unmatched. The CDR3 spans 13 residues. The CDR3 loop is CASSERQGDEAFF. CDR3 coding DNA: TGTGCCAGCAGTGAACGGCAGGGGGATGAAGCTTTCTTT.

This chain joins TRBV9 and TRBJ1-4, with 8 bases aligning to TRBD1. The CDR3 covers 17 residues. With V trimmed by 4 bases and J by 0 bases, 8 bases remained unmatched. Germline loops: CDR1 SGDLS, CDR2 YYNGEE. This CDR3 is CASSPRRTGPTNEKLFF. CDR3 in DNA: TGTGCCAGCAGCCCTCGGAGGACAGGGCCAACTAATGAAAAACTGTTTTTT.

In DNA form, the CDR3 reads TGTGCCAGCAGATTATTTTCAGGGGTTGAGGATACGCAGTATTTT. This encodes CASRLFSGVEDTQYF. The chain couples TRBV2 to TRBJ2-3, with D perhaps matching TRBD1 (6 bases). The CDR3 is 15 amino acids. Germline CDR1 is SNHLY and CDR2 is FYNNEI. Trimming stripped 6 bases from V and 6 bases from J, with 19 bases between.

V gene TRBV20-1 combines with J gene TRBJ1-2, with D unresolved. V was trimmed by 3 bases and J by 2 bases, leaving 10 bases between them. The germline V gene has CDR1 DFQATT and CDR2 SNEGSKA (reference sequence). CDR3 length equals 13 residues. CDR3 nucleotides: TGCAGTGCTAGTCGGGCCGGGAACTATGGCTACACCTTC. It codes for CSASRAGNYGYTF.

A remark on this clonotype: A much larger clone lies one base from this, so it may be a read error. The V and J genes are TRBV6-5 and TRBJ2-5, with 7 bases aligning to TRBD2. CDR1 is MNHEY and CDR2 is SVGAGI in the germline V gene. The CDR3 runs to 13 residues. Trimming at V came to 6 bases and at J to 3 bases, leaving 4 bases not matched to a gene. In DNA, the CDR3 is TGTGCCAGCAGCCGGACTAGGAAAGAGACCCAGTACTTC. It codes for CASSRTRKETQYF.

This clonotype was recorded a few times. This rearrangement joins TRBV2 to TRBJ1-2; D is possibly TRBD1 (5 bases). Trimming pared 6 bases from V and 8 bases from J, leaving 10 bases between. This CDR3 comprises 11 residues. Germline CDR1 and CDR2: SNHLY and FYNNEI. The DNA for the CDR3 is TGTGCCAGCAGGGACATCGGGGGCTACACCTTC. It yields the protein CASRDIGGYTF.

This clonotype occurred many times. The V and J genes are TRBV15 and TRBJ1-4, with D hard to call. The ends were cut back, 0 bases at V and 7 bases at J, with 15 bases in the middle. CDR3 length: 16 residues. CDR1 LNHNV and CDR2 YYDKDF come from the germline V gene (reference sequence). The CDR3, as DNA: TGTGCCACCAGCAGAGATAAGGCGGCAGTCGTTGAAAAACTGTTTTTT. Translating it yields CATSRDKAAVVEKLFF.

This clonotype was picked up a small number of times. The V and J genes are TRBV6-5 and TRBJ1-1, with D perhaps matching TRBD1 (6 bases). CDR3 length: 14 residues. Trimming removed 2 bases at V and 4 bases at J, with 11 bases between. Germline V gives CDR1 MNHEY, CDR2 SVGAGI. The CDR3 bases are TGTGCCAGCAGTTACGCTGGACAGTCCACTGAAGCTTTCTTT. Translation: CASSYAGQSTEAFF.

The chain employs TRBV6-6 and TRBJ1-6, with TRBD1 identical over 11 bases. CDR3 size: 18 residues. Germline CDR1 is MNHNY and CDR2 is SVGAGI (reference sequence). Trimming removed 5 bases from V and 4 bases from J; junction bases left unmatched: 10. The CDR3, as DNA: TGTGCCAGCAGTCGGACAGGGGGCAATTATCGGTATAATTCACCCCTCCACTTT. It encodes CASSRTGGNYRYNSPLHF.

This rearrangement joins TRBV2 to TRBJ2-6; TRBD1 agrees at 12 bases. V shed 6 bases, J shed 2 bases, and the junction held 8 bases outside the gene matches. Germline loops: CDR1 SNHLY, CDR2 FYNNEI. This CDR3 contains 18 residues. The CDR3 DNA reads TGTGCCAGCAGCTCCCTCGGGACAGGGGGCGCTGGGGCCAACGTCCTGACTTTC. Translation gives CASSSLGTGGAGANVLTF.

Many counts were recorded for this clonotype. J is TRBJ2-5 and V is TRBV2; perhaps TRBD1 as D (5 bases). The CDR3 is made up of 14 amino acids. Looked up from germline, CDR1 is SNHLY and CDR2 is FYNNEI. V dropped 3 bases and J dropped 2 bases, with 10 bases sitting between them. The chain's CDR3 is CASSETTDQETQYF. DNA of the CDR3: TGTGCCAGCAGTGAGACGACAGATCAAGAGACCCAGTACTTC.

Concerning this clonotype itself: This clone may be a read error of a much larger clone one base away. Here the CDR3 DNA reads TGTGCCAGCAGCTTAGAAGCGCCCTGCGAGCAGTACTTC. Translating it yields CASSLEAPCEQYF. This sequence joins TRBV7-9 and TRBJ2-7, with D unclear. The CDR3 is 13 residues long. Germline CDR1 SEHNR, CDR2 FQNEAQ (reference sequence). The V end was cut by 1 base, the J end by 6 bases, with 10 bases between.

Comment on this clonotype: A much larger clonotype is one base distant, so this may be a read error. The chain carries TRBV7-8 and TRBJ1-2, with TRBD1 as a possible D gene (6 bases). CDR1 SGHVS and CDR2 FQNEAQ come from the germline V gene. The CDR3 extends over 14 amino acids. CDR3 bases: TGTGCCAGCAGCTCGGGACATTCGAACTATGGCTACGCCTTC. Encoded protein: CASSSGHSNYGYAF.

About this clonotype itself: Given a much more abundant clone one base away, this may be a read error. A read error is likely, as this CDR3 ends without the conserved phenylalanine or tryptophan. The chain recombines TRBV2 with TRBJ1-1, with a tentative D call TRBD1 (6 bases). In germline, CDR1 is SNHLY, CDR2 FYNNEI. The CDR3 is 12 residues long. Trimming removed 5 bases at V and 8 bases at J, with 12 bases between. The CDR3 reads CASSSHRAEAFS. As DNA, the CDR3 is TGTGCCAGCAGTTCCCACAGGGCCGAAGCTTTCTCT.

This clonotype was recorded at least ten times. The chain uses TRBV7-9 and TRBJ1-1, with 9 bases lining up with TRBD1. V was clipped by 5 bases and J by 0 bases; unmatched bases: 4. CDR1 and CDR2 from the germline V gene are SEHNR and FQNEAQ (reference sequence). This CDR3 has 15 amino acids. In DNA form, the CDR3 reads TGTGCCAGCAGCGCAAGACAGGGGGTGAACACTGAAGCTTTCTTT. Encoded protein: CASSARQGVNTEAFF.

V and J are TRBV10-3 and TRBJ1-1; 7 nucleotides agree with TRBD1. Losses at the gene ends were 0 bases for V and 3 bases for J; bases not matched to a gene: 7. This CDR3 region has 16 residues. Germline V gene sequence: CDR1 ENHRY, CDR2 SYGVKD. CDR3 nucleotide sequence: TGTGCCATCAGTGAGTCAAAGGGGGCGTTTGACACTGAAGCTTTCTTT. Translation: CAISESKGAFDTEAFF.

The chain links TRBV25-1 to TRBJ2-2, with D maybe TRBD1 (6 bases). V lost 4 bases, J lost 3 bases, and 24 bases lay in between. CDR1 is MGHDK, CDR2 SYGVNS, per germline. The CDR3 is made up of 19 amino acids. The CDR3 loop reads CASSARDTYRAVDTGELFF. The DNA for the CDR3 is TGTGCCAGCAGTGCTAGAGATACCTACAGGGCGGTCGACACCGGGGAGCTGTTTTTT.